Each of the 5 T cell receptor beta chains below was sequenced from the same sample in a study of T cell responses to AZD1222 COVID-19 vaccine. The method was immunoSEQ multiplex PCR; TCRdb's version includes in-frame clones alone and lacks a portion of them. The table has tens of thousands of clones, around nine tenths seen once. The material was peripheral blood, obtained on day 0 of AZD1222 vaccination. These receptors all come from an adult in good health.

This chain links TRBV2 with TRBJ1-5; D uncertain. V lost 8 bases and J lost 4, with 9 bases in between. The CDR3 is 12 amino acids. Germline CDR1 SNHLY, CDR2 FYNNEI. DNA of the CDR3: TGTGCCAGCGGGGAGATTAATCAGCCCCAGCATTTT. This gives the protein CASGEINQPQHF.

The chain joins TRBV5-6 to TRBJ1-5, with unresolved D. V was clipped by 2 bases and J by 0 bases, with 6 bases between them. Germline lookup yields CDR1 SGHDT and CDR2 YYEEEE. The CDR3 contains 14 residues. This CDR3 is CASSFYYSNQPQHF. CDR3 sequence (DNA): TGTGCCAGCAGCTTCTATTATAGCAATCAGCCCCAGCATTTT.

The rearrangement links TRBV28 to TRBJ1-1; D unresolved. Germline lookup yields CDR1 MDHEN and CDR2 SYDVKM. CDR3 length equals 15 residues. V was shortened by 5 bases and J by 3 bases, with 16 bases between the two germline ends. This CDR3 is CASSESPSQDTEAFF. In nucleotides, the CDR3 is TGTGCCAGCAGTGAAAGCCCCTCCCAAGACACTGAAGCTTTCTTT.

The chain uses TRBV11-3 and TRBJ1-4, with TRBD1 matching over 9 bases. The CDR3 has 20 amino acids. The V gene end was trimmed by 2 bases and the J gene end by 0 bases; junction bases not matched to a gene: 13. Per germline, CDR1 SGHNT and CDR2 YENEEA. As DNA, the CDR3 is TGTGCCAGCAGCTTAAGGGGCCGGGACAGGGTATGGGCAACTAATGAAAAACTGTTTTTT. Translated, it gives CASSLRGRDRVWATNEKLFF.

The chain recombines TRBV19 with TRBJ1-2; D is uncertain. Trimming left V 3 bases short and J 4 bases short, with 9 bases between. CDR1 and CDR2 (germline): LNHDA, SQIVND (reference sequence). The CDR3 contains 13 residues. The DNA of the CDR3 is TGTGCCAGTAGTATCGGGGTATTCTATGGCTACACCTTC. This encodes CASSIGVFYGYTF.